Listed here are 32 T cell receptor beta chains from one sample, sequenced in a study of blood T cell repertoires in COVID-19. Sequenced by immunoSEQ multiplex PCR; TCRdb stores in-frame clones only, minus some. The repertoire holds about 310,000 clones, with around 90% as singletons. The specimen sequenced was peripheral blood. The receptors were sampled from a man aged 65-85 years with acute or convalescent COVID-19.

The V and J genes are TRBV9 and TRBJ2-7, with 10 bases fitting TRBD2. V trimming: 0 bases; J trimming: 7 bases; junction bases outside the gene matches: 7. Germline V CDR1 and CDR2: SGDLS, YYNGEE. The CDR3 has 15 amino acids. The DNA of the CDR3 is TGTGCCAGCAGCGTAGAGCCTAGCGGGAGAAGGGAGCAGTACTTC. Protein: CASSVEPSGRREQYF.

The chain couples TRBV7-2 to TRBJ2-7; possibly TRBD1 for D (6 bases). Trimming took off 4 bases at V and 3 bases at J, with 10 bases between the two ends. Germline V CDR1 and CDR2: SGHTA, FQGNSA. The CDR3 is 13 amino acids. CDR3 in DNA: TGTGCCAGCAGCTGGAGGACAGACTACGAGCAGTACTTC. It translates to CASSWRTDYEQYF.

The rearrangement links TRBV24-1 to TRBJ2-2; the match to TRBD2 covers 14 bases. Germline CDR1 KGHDR, CDR2 SFDVKD. The CDR3 consists of 19 residues. J lost 4 bases, V lost 0 bases, and 6 bases had no gene match. The CDR3 region is CATSDLGTSGSFVTGELFF. The CDR3 nucleotides are TGTGCCACCAGTGATTTGGGGACTAGCGGGAGTTTTGTCACCGGGGAGCTGTTTTTT.

The V call is TRBV27, the J call TRBJ1-5; TRBD1 aligns across 9 bases. Trimming cost V 6 bases and J 1 base; bases outside gene matches: 4. This CDR3 is 15 amino acids long. The germline V gene has CDR1 MNHEY and CDR2 SMNVEV (reference sequence). CDR3 residues: CASRKTGGSNQPQHF. The CDR3 nucleotides read TGTGCCAGCAGAAAGACAGGGGGGAGCAATCAGCCCCAGCATTTT.

The chain couples TRBV5-4 to TRBJ2-7; D is perhaps TRBD1 (6 bases). V was clipped by 1 base and J by 2 bases, with 13 bases between them. There are 15 residues in the CDR3. The V gene's germline CDR1 is SGHNT and CDR2 YYREEE (reference sequence). CDR3 nucleotide sequence: TGTGCCAGCAGCTTGCGACAGGACGGAACCTACGAGCAGTACTTC. Protein product: CASSLRQDGTYEQYF.

The chain employs TRBV2 and TRBJ2-7; weak D call: TRBD2 (7 bases). The CDR3 has 15 residues. CDR1 SNHLY and CDR2 FYNNEI come from the germline V gene. V was clipped by 3 bases and J by 5 bases, with 17 bases between them. CDR3: CASSEQGGGGNEQYF. The CDR3 region has the DNA TGTGCCAGCAGTGAGCAGGGAGGGGGAGGAAACGAGCAGTACTTC.

This rearrangement joins TRBV19 to TRBJ2-3; TRBD1 is a possible D gene (6 bases). Trimming shortened V by 5 bases and J by 2 bases, and 11 bases separated the two germline ends. Germline CDR1 reads LNHDA; CDR2 reads SQIVND (reference sequence). This CDR3 is built from 14 residues. The CDR3 is CASSWTDSTDTQYF. In nucleotides, the CDR3 is TGTGCCAGTAGTTGGACAGACTCCACAGATACGCAGTATTTT.

This clone was recorded at least ten times. The chain uses TRBV5-1 and TRBJ2-6, with D uncertain. Trimming removed 0 bases from V and 0 bases from J, with 4 bases in between. There are 15 residues in the CDR3. Germline lookup yields CDR1 SGHRS and CDR2 YFSETQ. CDR3 in DNA: TGCGCCAGCAGCTTGGTCCTCTCTGGGGCCAACGTCCTGACTTTC. Protein sequence: CASSLVLSGANVLTF.

V gene TRBV5-4 combines with J gene TRBJ2-2; D gene unclear. Trimming took off 0 bases at V and 5 bases at J, with 5 bases between the two ends. The CDR3 is 13 residues long. The germline V gene encodes CDR1 SGHNT and CDR2 YYREEE (reference sequence). The CDR3 nucleotides are TGTGCCAGCAGCTTGGACGGGACCGGGGAGCTGTTTTTT. Its protein product is CASSLDGTGELFF.

The genes are TRBV11-2 and TRBJ2-1; D may be TRBD1 (5 bases). The V and J ends lost 3 bases and 7 bases respectively, with 13 bases between them. In germline, CDR1 is SGHAT, CDR2 FQNNGV. The CDR3 extends over 14 amino acids. CDR3 DNA: TGTGCCAGCAGCTTGCCCCAGGGTAGGAATGAGCAGTTCTTC. It yields the protein CASSLPQGRNEQFF.

V gene TRBV19 combines with J gene TRBJ2-3; unclear D gene. This CDR3 comprises 11 residues. CDR1 and CDR2 (germline): LNHDA, SQIVND (reference sequence). Trimming stripped 5 bases from V and 4 bases from J, with 4 bases between. The CDR3 is CASSFADTQYF. The CDR3 DNA is TGTGCCAGTAGTTTCGCAGATACGCAGTATTTT.

A single count supports this clone. The V call is TRBV19, the J call TRBJ2-2; D is uncertain. With 3 bases removed from V and 0 bases from J, the gap between germline ends came to 8 bases. The V gene's germline CDR1 is LNHDA and CDR2 SQIVND (reference sequence). This CDR3 has 15 amino acids. The DNA for the CDR3 is TGTGCCAGTAGTATTCACTTCCCGAACACCGGGGAGCTGTTTTTT. Translated: CASSIHFPNTGELFF.

The chain has TRBV19 and TRBJ1-2; D perhaps matches TRBD1 (5 bases). V was shortened by 4 bases and J by 0 bases, with 12 bases between the two germline ends. This CDR3 is 15 amino acids long. Looked up from germline, CDR1 is LNHDA and CDR2 is SQIVND (reference sequence). CDR3 residues: CASSKGAQANYGYTF. The CDR3 DNA sequence: TGTGCCAGTAGTAAAGGGGCTCAAGCTAACTATGGCTACACCTTC.

The chain has TRBV10-3 and TRBJ1-5, with TRBD1 as a possible D gene (6 bases). Germline V CDR1 and CDR2: ENHRY, SYGVKD. The CDR3 covers 15 residues. Trimming pared 10 bases from V and 1 base from J, leaving 17 bases between. The CDR3 sequence is CASKQGLESNQPQHF. The DNA of the CDR3 is TGTGCCAGTAAACAGGGCCTGGAAAGCAATCAGCCCCAGCATTTT.

The chain recombines TRBV29-1 with TRBJ2-3; 7 bases are a match to TRBD2. After removal of 7 bases from V and 1 base from J, the junction contained 11 bases not matched to a gene. The CDR3 is 15 amino acids. Germline V gene sequence: CDR1 SQVTM, CDR2 ANQGSEA. CDR3 sequence: CSGLGEGWGTDTQYF. CDR3 bases: TGCAGCGGGCTAGGGGAGGGTTGGGGCACAGATACGCAGTATTTT.

This sequence joins TRBV30 and TRBJ1-2, with D hard to call. Germline-derived CDR1 and CDR2 are GTSNPN and SVGIG (reference sequence). Trimming stripped 1 base from V and 2 bases from J, with 8 bases between. This CDR3 comprises 13 residues. CDR3 region: CAWSASRNYGYTF. The CDR3 DNA sequence: TGTGCCTGGAGTGCTTCGCGGAACTATGGCTACACCTTC.

The chain carries TRBV18 and TRBJ2-1, with 9 bases identical to TRBD1. Trimming cost V 2 bases and J 0 bases; bases outside gene matches: 5. The CDR3 is 17 amino acids. The V gene's germline CDR1 is KGHSH and CDR2 LQKENI. CDR3 region: CASSPTGGAGSYNEQFF. For the CDR3, the DNA is TGTGCCAGCTCACCAACAGGGGGCGCGGGCTCCTACAATGAGCAGTTCTTC.

The rearrangement joins TRBV29-1 to TRBJ1-4, with 10 positions matching TRBD1. The CDR3 is 12 residues long. Germline-derived CDR1 and CDR2 are SQVTM and ANQGSEA. V shed 6 bases and J 7 bases; nucleotides not matched to a gene: 2. The CDR3 reads CSVRDRGEKLFF. CDR3 nucleotides: TGCAGCGTCCGGGACAGGGGTGAAAAACTGTTTTTT. Looking up the rest from reference TRBV29-1 and TRBJ1-4 gives the full variable domain: SAVISQKPSRDICQRGTSLTIQCQVDSQVTMMFWYRQQPGQSLTLIATANQGSEATYESGFVIDKFPISRPNLTFSTLTVSNMSPEDSSIYLCSVRDRGEKLFFGSGTQLSVL.

The rearrangement uses TRBV5-4 and TRBJ2-1; 9 bases fit TRBD2. The V gene end was trimmed by 4 bases and the J gene end by 0 bases; junction bases not matched to a gene: 5. The germline V gene has CDR1 SGHNT and CDR2 YYREEE (reference sequence). This CDR3 is built from 16 residues. For the CDR3, the DNA is TGTGCCAGCAGCAGTAGCGGGGGAAGCTCCTACAATGAGCAGTTCTTC. Protein sequence: CASSSSGGSSYNEQFF.

This chain connects TRBV30 to TRBJ2-5; 7 bases are a match to TRBD1. The CDR3 is 15 residues long. The germline V gene encodes CDR1 GTSNPN and CDR2 SVGIG (reference sequence). Trimming at V came to 3 bases and at J to 5 bases, leaving 12 bases not matched to a gene. The CDR3 protein is CAWSQTGFGFETQYF. The DNA of the CDR3 is TGTGCCTGGAGCCAGACAGGGTTCGGGTTTGAGACCCAGTACTTC. The whole variable domain, remainder taken from reference TRBV30 and TRBJ2-5, is SQTIHQWPATLVQPVGSPLSLECTVEGTSNPNLYWYRQAAGRGLQLLFYSVGIGQISSEVPQNLSASRPQDRQFILSSKKLLLSDSGFYLCAWSQTGFGFETQYFGPGTRLLVL.

The V gene is TRBV3-1 (or the pseudogene TRBV3-2), the J gene TRBJ1-2, with D perhaps matching TRBD1 (5 bases). Germline lookup yields CDR1 LGHDT and CDR2 YNNKEL (reference sequence). The V and J ends lost 5 bases and 0 bases respectively, with 10 bases between them. The length of the CDR3 is 14 residues. The CDR3 region has the DNA TGTGCCAGCAGCACCCCGACAGCTAACTATGGCTACACCTTC. It codes for CASSTPTANYGYTF.

The V gene is TRBV6-6, the J gene TRBJ2-7; 7 bases fit TRBD1. CDR3 length: 14 amino acids. The V gene's germline CDR1 is MNHNY and CDR2 SVGAGI (reference sequence). V gave up 7 bases and J gave up 6 bases; unmatched junction bases: 12. In nucleotides, the CDR3 is TGTGCCAGCAACAGACAGGGATTTCTAGGCGAGCAGTACTTC. It specifies CASNRQGFLGEQYF.

The chain uses TRBV11-3 and TRBJ2-7; D is undetermined. Germline V gene sequence: CDR1 SGHNT, CDR2 YENEEA. This CDR3 has 13 amino acids. V was shortened by 3 bases and J by 7 bases, with 13 bases between the two germline ends. CDR3: CASSFQTSSEQYF. CDR3 DNA: TGTGCCAGCAGCTTTCAGACATCGTCGGAGCAGTACTTC.

The gene calls are TRBV9 and TRBJ1-3, with a weak D call TRBD1 (6 bases). The CDR3 extends over 15 amino acids. Between the trimmed V and J ends, which lost 4 bases and 0 bases, there was a span of 11 bases. CDR1 SGDLS and CDR2 YYNGEE come from the germline V gene. CDR3 region: CASSPGTFSGNTIYF. The CDR3 DNA reads TGTGCCAGCAGCCCAGGGACATTCTCTGGAAACACCATATATTTT. The variable domain in full, with the rest retrieved from reference TRBV9 and TRBJ1-3, is DSGVTQTPKHLITATGQRVTLRCSPRSGDLSVYWYQQSLDQGLQFLIQYYNGEERAKGNILERFSAQQFPDLHSELNLSSLELGDSALYFCASSPGTFSGNTIYFGEGSWLTVV.

The sample holds a few counts of this clone. This chain connects TRBV28 to TRBJ2-7; the D is unclear. The CDR3 runs 14 residues. Germline V CDR1 and CDR2: MDHEN, SYDVKM. Between the trimmed V and J ends, which lost 5 bases and 1 base, there was a span of 12 bases. The DNA for the CDR3 is TGTGCCAGCAGTACCCCCGACGGGTCCTACGAGCAGTACTTC. This encodes CASSTPDGSYEQYF.

The chain links TRBV28 to TRBJ1-4; 8 nucleotides line up with TRBD1. Germline V gene lookup returns CDR1 MDHEN and CDR2 SYDVKM. V was clipped by 2 bases and J by 7 bases; unmatched bases: 6. CDR3 length equals 15 residues. CDR3 sequence: CASSLVGQGAEKLFF. CDR3 in DNA: TGTGCCAGCAGTTTAGTTGGACAGGGCGCTGAAAAACTGTTTTTT.

V and J are TRBV11-2 and TRBJ2-7, with D possibly matching TRBD2 (6 bases). V dropped 6 bases and J dropped 3 bases, with 12 bases sitting between them. Germline CDR1 is SGHAT and CDR2 is FQNNGV. This CDR3 region has 13 residues. The chain's CDR3 is CASRRDFSYEQYF. Written as DNA, the CDR3 is TGTGCCAGCAGGAGGGACTTCAGCTACGAGCAGTACTTC.

The chain joins TRBV6-5 to TRBJ1-5; 7 bases are shared with TRBD1. CDR1 and CDR2 (germline): MNHEY, SVGAGI. Trimming took 5 bases from V and 4 from J; bases not matched to a gene: 5. CDR3 length: 14 residues. Here the CDR3 DNA reads TGTGCCAGCAGTATCGGACAGGTTAATCAGCCCCAGCATTTT. Translating gives CASSIGQVNQPQHF.

The gene calls are TRBV5-4 and TRBJ1-2; 7 bases line up with TRBD1. Germline V gives CDR1 SGHNT, CDR2 YYREEE (reference sequence). The J segment lost 1 base and the V segment lost 4 bases, leaving 4 bases of the junction unmatched. The CDR3 contains 14 residues. CDR3 sequence: CASSVGQLNYGYTF. DNA for the CDR3: TGTGCCAGCAGCGTGGGACAGCTTAACTATGGCTACACCTTC.

The chain couples TRBV28 to TRBJ1-2, with D possibly being TRBD1 (6 bases). The CDR3 is made up of 15 amino acids. V lost 1 base and J lost 3, with 12 bases in between. Germline-derived CDR1 and CDR2 are MDHEN and SYDVKM. The CDR3, as DNA: TGTGCCAGCAGTTTATCGTCGGGGGGCTACTATGGCTACACCTTC. Translation gives CASSLSSGGYYGYTF.

With respect to this clone: The junction shows a germline mismatch at one end, possibly a read error. The chain combines TRBV7-2 with TRBJ1-1; 7 bases map to TRBD1. CDR1 SGHTA and CDR2 FQGNSA come from the germline V gene. The CDR3 totals 14 residues. CDR3 region: CASSSRGQHTKAFF. The CDR3 bases are TGTGCCAGCAGCTCAAGGGGACAGCACACTAAAGCTTTCTTT. Using reference TRBV7-2 and TRBJ1-1 for the parts outside the CDR3, the full variable domain is GAGVSQSPSNKVTEKGKDVELRCDPISGHTALYWYRQSLGQGLEFLIYFQGNSAPDKSGLPSDRFSAERTGGSVSTLTIQRTQQEDSAVYLCASSSRGQHTKAFFGQGTRLTVV.

V and J are TRBV4-3 and TRBJ2-7; a possible D gene is TRBD2 (5 bases). Trimming shortened V by 4 bases and J by 7 bases, and 17 bases separated the two germline ends. CDR3 length: 14 amino acids. CDR1 LGHNA and CDR2 YSLEER come from the germline V gene. Written as DNA, the CDR3 is TGCGCCAGCAGCCCTCAAGCCGGGGAGTGGGAGCAGTACTTC. Amino acid sequence: CASSPQAGEWEQYF.